This T cell receptor beta chain was identified in a study of T cell responses to AZD1222 COVID-19 vaccine. Overall study findings and caveats: Spike-specific TCR breadth and depth were elevated following two AZD1222 doses.

The V end lost 5 bases, the J end lost 2 bases, and 15 bases lay between the germline ends. The CDR3 totals 15 residues. The germline CDR1 and CDR2 sequences are MDHEN and SYDVKM. Here immunoSEQ multiplex PCR was the method, and the copy in TCRdb shows in-frame clones only, minus some. The data show 150,000 to 200,000 clones, with 90% seen just once and roughly 6% held by the top ten. In regard to this clone: Its antigen is unknown.

The source was peripheral blood, collected 28 days after the second AZD1222 dose. The gene calls are TRBV28 and TRBJ1-2; the D gene is possibly TRBD1 (5 bases). The source is an adult who received the AZD1222 COVID-19 vaccine. The CDR3: CASSLFSSGNYGYTF. The CDR3 nucleotides read TGTGCCAGCAGTCTCTTCTCTTCAGGGAACTATGGCTACACCTTC.